This TCR beta chain was recorded in a study of cytomegalovirus exposure and HLA in healthy donors (dated by TCRdb to about 2017). Context from the whole study: An earlier analysis of fewer than 750 of the donors reported 250 to 300 Gb of sequence data and 100 million to 120 million unique TCR beta sequences obtained from about 180 million T cells. Around 300 gigabases of sequencing data and tens of millions of unique TCR sequences were included in an early release covering several hundred HLA-typed donors. Of the roughly 390 genotyped donors, approximately 83% fell in the genetic ancestry cluster associated with self-reported Caucasian donors. The study aimed to test whether cataloging public T cell receptors could reveal signatures of past pathogen exposure. The study used immunosequencing to profile the T cell repertoires of 670 or so subjects and linked those repertoires to cytomegalovirus serostatus. Along with the roughly 670-subject first cohort, a separate validation cohort of around 110 different subjects was used. High-throughput TCR immunosequencing, statistical association of individual TCRs with disease status, and machine learning were combined to predict cytomegalovirus infection status. A later analysis re-examined previously published TCR beta repertoires from hundreds of donors and added high-resolution HLA genotyping to investigate patterns of TCR occurrence. Rather than drawing on any new phenotypic data, the later analysis identified candidate immune exposures from TCR beta sequences and the way those sequences occurred across donors. In an earlier analysis of 587 of the donors, high-throughput TCR beta sequencing was used to judge whether each TCR beta V gene segment behaved as functional or pseudogenic. Donor age, sex, ethnicity and CMV serostatus were compiled alongside the repertoire data. A later genetic analysis took genome-wide SNP genotypes for about 55% of the 666 donors and used that subset as a discovery cohort. All discovery cohort repertoires had been generated on a single sequencing platform. Both class I and class II loci were covered by HLA typing, at four-digit resolution. Typing coverage varied by locus: about 620-640 donors for A, B, C, DRB1 and DQB1; 500 to 550 for DQA1; about 590 for DPA1; approximately 470 for DPB1. Four or five DR-DQ haplotypes were handled as single units for association and clustering because linkage in the cohort was strong. Across 398 genotyped donors of the cohort, an average of about 240,000 unique TCR beta nucleotide sequences per donor were sequenced, and approximately 17% of those sequences were non-productive.

Beyond this particular receptor, the publication reports: The authors suggested that the approach could potentially be extended to other disease states and immunological phenotypes. A total of about 180 TCR beta chains were listed by the study as associated with cytomegalovirus. At a false discovery rate of 0.05, a later analysis linked around 17,000 TCR beta sequences to specific HLA alleles. According to a later analysis, TCR association rates differed among HLA loci, with DRB1 alleles showing the most associated TCRs and HLA-C alleles showing the fewest. Because HLA typing was unavailable for some donors at each locus, only the typed subset was used in association tests. The only immune exposure information available for the cohort was CMV serostatus. A later genetic analysis reported fewer N-insertions in productive TCRs among donors in an Asian-associated ancestry cluster than the roughly 640-donor mean. Roughly uniform sequencing depth across donors was assumed in presence/absence analyses, although this assumption may not hold. Most CMV-associated TCR beta chains appeared to be HLA-restricted in a later analysis, and the HLA associations seemed to be driven largely by CMV exposure. Because the 87-base-pair reads could not distinguish some IMGT-functional V segments, including TRBV6-2 and TRBV6-3, those segments were excluded. In a later genetic analysis, a missense DCLRE1C variant was associated with V-gene and J-gene trimming of TCR beta chains, and the association was replicated in an independent cohort. Several of the top co-occurrence clusters appeared to be linked to parvovirus B19, influenza, CMV and Epstein-Barr virus, according to a later analysis. The sequencing pipeline was judged likely to have produced a cluster of highly shared sequence variants as a technical artifact. A further reported finding was that TCR beta sequences accurately predicted the HLA-A and HLA-B alleles for most subjects in the first cohort. Assigning TCR associations to individual alleles was difficult when HLA alleles, especially DR and DQ, strongly co-occurred. Compared with equally common non-associated chains, HLA-associated TCR beta chains in a later analysis were more clonally expanded and had lower generation probabilities. Most TCR sequences were observed very rarely across donors, whereas some public TCRs were present in many individuals. Linkage disequilibrium might explain the correlated functional status among segregating V segments, but an unknown experimental factor could not be ruled out. In both the original and validation cohorts, the classifier was reported to diagnose cytomegalovirus status with high specificity and sensitivity. About 17 rarely observed V segments, including chromosome 9 orphons, were excluded from the earlier analysis of some 590 of the donors because counts were too low. In this cohort, only TCR beta chains were sequenced, and detectable features were limited by the absence of alpha or paired-chain data. Broadly in line with IMGT annotations, most TCR beta V segments showed up in productive rearrangements about 90% or about 30% of the time in an earlier analysis of 587 of the donors. A few of the identified cytomegalovirus-associated TCR beta chains were confirmed in vitro to be specific for cytomegalovirus antigens.

The library relied on the immunoSEQ multiplex PCR assay. For the multiplex PCR, a mixture combining 60 forward primers for TCR Vbeta segments and 13 reverse primers for TCR Jbeta segments was used. Amplification of the CDR3 region of rearranged TCR beta genes was performed with a multiplex PCR assay on genomic DNA. The amplified TCR beta libraries were sequenced on the Illumina HiSeq System as 87-base-pair reads. For the original study's pipeline: Across the 666 repertoires, a later analysis counted tens of millions of unique TCR beta chains, 9.5 million to 12 million of which were shared by at least two donors. To remove PCR and sequencing errors, raw reads were error-corrected and collapsed into unique sequences using a nearest-neighbor algorithm that merged closely related sequences. To assign V, D and J gene segments, CDR3 sequences were aligned to IMGT reference sequences. For a sequence to be retained, a match of at least six nucleotides to both a V gene segment and a J gene segment was required. A rearrangement was called productive if the CDR3 had no stop codons and remained in frame with V and J, and every other rearrangement was called non-productive. CDR3 was defined by IMGT convention, running from the second conserved V-encoded cysteine to the conserved J-encoded phenylalanine. The earlier analysis of about 570 of the donors excluded any sequence lacking an unambiguous match to a single V gene segment. In an earlier analysis of almost 600 of the donors, a V segment was called functional when productive rearrangements were above 56.7%, and segregating when the standard deviation between donors exceeded 5%. To diagnose cytomegalovirus status from the catalog of TCR beta chain sequences, a statistical classification framework was built. A later analysis assigned V and J genes by comparing TCR nucleotide sequences with IMGT/GENE-DB human TR gene sequences. A later analysis assigned CDR3 sequences and most-parsimonious VDJ recombination scenarios with the TCRdist pipeline. In a later analysis, each TCR beta chain was defined by its CDR3 amino acid sequence together with its V-gene family, and reads without a unique V-gene family were excluded. To address suspected cross-contamination and a sequencing artifact, a later analysis removed around 590 highly shared, low-generation-probability nucleotide sequences. In a later analysis, a clonal expansion index for each public chain was calculated from normalized within-repertoire ranks of inferred template counts. A later analysis computed generation probabilities with a VDJ recombination model fitted to out-of-frame rearrangements, and checked the results against IGoR. A later analysis scored TCR-TCR, TCR-HLA and TCR-CMV co-occurrence with hypergeometric tests, applying a repertoire-size bias correction to TCR pairs. False discovery rates were estimated in a later analysis by permuting HLA or CMV assignments 20 times. A later analysis grouped co-occurring TCRs with DBSCAN, adding TCRdist sequence similarity when clustering within HLA-allele-positive subsets. Repertoires with fewer than 30,000 or more than 120,000 public chains, plus five repertoires with anomalous nucleotide sharing, were excluded from co-occurrence clustering. The table comes from immuneACCESS by way of TCRdb, which keeps in-frame sequences with V and J called. Part of the clones is missing from these tables; in studies checked, under half for an unresolved V gene and the rest for unknown reasons. V and J calls plus clone size are reproduced from that table; the DNA served to infer D and trimming. Counted in this sample were fewer than 150,000 clones; roughly 70% of them appeared once. The ten largest make up about 3.4% of the sample.

The cohort consisted of hundreds of healthy bone marrow donors. At the time of sampling, every cohort member was nominally healthy, though immune exposures that went unrecorded were likely present. The donor was CMV seronegative and was included in the group of around 320 seronegative cohort members. Each donor provided a peripheral blood sample, and peripheral blood mononuclear cells were used for TCR beta sequencing. The Qiagen DNeasy Blood Extraction Kit was used to extract genomic DNA from the blood cell samples. Regarding this clone: Its antigen remains undetermined. No qualities accompany the bases; no much larger clone lies one base away.

V is clipped by 6 bases and J by 5 bases, and the sequence between their germline boundaries is 13 bases long. From the cysteine through the phenylalanine, the CDR3 covers 13 amino acids. Just the 39-base CDR3 DNA is kept, in frame starting at base 1. CDR1 and CDR2 (ENHRY, SYGVKD) derive from the germline V gene. The rearranged chain carries TRBV10-3 and TRBJ1-2; the D region possibly corresponds to TRBD1 (6 bases align). Sequenced sample: PBMCs. This sequence was found in a man aged 25 to 40 in good health and CMV-seronegative. The CDR3 amino acid sequence is: CAIREGGEYGYTF. Read as DNA, the sequence is TGTGCCATCAGGGAAGGGGGGGAGTATGGCTACACCTTC.